This T cell receptor (beta chain) was captured in a study of T cells after somatic rescue of genetic block. The protocol was immunoSEQ multiplex PCR, while the TCRdb copy is restricted to in-frame clones and leaves out a portion. The sample consists of 70,000 or so clones, about 91% of them appearing once. The CDR3 is 13 residues long. Germline V gene lookup returns CDR1 LNHNV and CDR2 YYDKDF (reference sequence). V lost 0 bases to trimming and J lost 6 bases, with 5 bases between them. The origin of this receptor is a man aged 35 to 55. Material for sequencing was peripheral blood mononuclear cells (PBMCs). This chain connects TRBV15 to TRBJ2-2; D uncertain. The CDR3: CATSRDAAGELFF. The CDR3 nucleotides read TGTGCCACCAGCAGAGACGCGGCCGGGGAGCTGTTTTTT.